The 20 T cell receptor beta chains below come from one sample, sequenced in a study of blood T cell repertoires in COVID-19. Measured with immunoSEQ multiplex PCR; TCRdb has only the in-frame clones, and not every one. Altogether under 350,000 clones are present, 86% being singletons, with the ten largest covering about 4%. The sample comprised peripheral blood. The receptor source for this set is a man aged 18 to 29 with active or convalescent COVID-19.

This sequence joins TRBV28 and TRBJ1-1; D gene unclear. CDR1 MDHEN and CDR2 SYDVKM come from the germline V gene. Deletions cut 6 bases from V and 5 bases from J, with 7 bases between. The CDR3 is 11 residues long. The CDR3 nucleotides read TGTGCCAGCAGCGCTCGGACTGAAGCTTTCTTT. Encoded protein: CASSARTEAFF.

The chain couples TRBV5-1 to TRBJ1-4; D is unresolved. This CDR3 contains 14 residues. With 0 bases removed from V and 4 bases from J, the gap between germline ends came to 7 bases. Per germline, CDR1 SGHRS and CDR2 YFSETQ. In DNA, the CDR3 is TGCGCCAGCAGCTTGGACAGAGTTAATGAAAAACTGTTTTTT. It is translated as CASSLDRVNEKLFF.

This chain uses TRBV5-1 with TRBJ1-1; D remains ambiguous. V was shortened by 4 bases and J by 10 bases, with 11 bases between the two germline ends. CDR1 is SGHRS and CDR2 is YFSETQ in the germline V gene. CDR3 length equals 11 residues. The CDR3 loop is CASSVGSRAFF. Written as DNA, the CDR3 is TGCGCCAGCAGCGTCGGGTCCAGAGCTTTCTTT.

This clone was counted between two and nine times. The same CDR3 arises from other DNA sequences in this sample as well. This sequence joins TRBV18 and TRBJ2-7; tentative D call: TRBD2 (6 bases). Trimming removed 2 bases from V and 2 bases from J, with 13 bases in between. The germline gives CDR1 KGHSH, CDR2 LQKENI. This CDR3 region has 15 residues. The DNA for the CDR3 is TGTGCCAGCTCACCAGGGTCAGGGAGGACCTACGAGCAGTACTTC. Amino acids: CASSPGSGRTYEQYF.

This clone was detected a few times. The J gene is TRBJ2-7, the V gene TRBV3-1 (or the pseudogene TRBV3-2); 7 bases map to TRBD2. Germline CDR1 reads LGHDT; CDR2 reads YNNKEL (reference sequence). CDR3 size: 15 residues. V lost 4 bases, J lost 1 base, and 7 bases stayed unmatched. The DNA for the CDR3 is TGTGCCAGCAGCCCCACAAGGACTAGGTCCTACGAGCAGTACTTC. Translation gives CASSPTRTRSYEQYF.

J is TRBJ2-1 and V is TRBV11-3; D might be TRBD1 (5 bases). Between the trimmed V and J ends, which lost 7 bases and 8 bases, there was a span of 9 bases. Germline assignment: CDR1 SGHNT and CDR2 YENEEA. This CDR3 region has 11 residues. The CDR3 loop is CASTLGHEQFF. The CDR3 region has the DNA TGTGCCAGCACCTTGGGGCATGAGCAGTTCTTC.

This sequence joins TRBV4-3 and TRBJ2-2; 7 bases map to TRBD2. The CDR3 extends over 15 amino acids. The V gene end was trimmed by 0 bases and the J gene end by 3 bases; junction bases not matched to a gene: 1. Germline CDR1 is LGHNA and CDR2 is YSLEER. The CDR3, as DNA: TGCGCCAGCAGCCAAGATCTAGCGGACACCGGGGAGCTGTTTTTT. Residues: CASSQDLADTGELFF.

DNA of the CDR3: TGTGCCAGCAGTTGGGACAGGGGGAGGGAGCAGTACTTC. It codes for CASSWDRGREQYF. The chain uses TRBV6-6 and TRBJ2-7, with 11 bases aligning to TRBD1. V shed 4 bases and J 7 bases; nucleotides not matched to a gene: 3. This CDR3 contains 13 residues. Germline CDR1 MNHNY, CDR2 SVGAGI (reference sequence).

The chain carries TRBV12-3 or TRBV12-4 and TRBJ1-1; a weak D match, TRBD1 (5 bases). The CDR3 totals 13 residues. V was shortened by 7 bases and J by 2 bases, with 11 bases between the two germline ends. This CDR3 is CASNFGGNTEAFF. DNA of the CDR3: TGTGCCAGCAACTTCGGGGGAAACACTGAAGCTTTCTTT.

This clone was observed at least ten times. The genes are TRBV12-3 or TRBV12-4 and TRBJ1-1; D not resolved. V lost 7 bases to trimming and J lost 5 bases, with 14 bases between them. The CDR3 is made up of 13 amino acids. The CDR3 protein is CASTLSQRTEAFF. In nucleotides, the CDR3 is TGTGCCAGCACCCTTTCTCAACGGACTGAAGCTTTCTTT.

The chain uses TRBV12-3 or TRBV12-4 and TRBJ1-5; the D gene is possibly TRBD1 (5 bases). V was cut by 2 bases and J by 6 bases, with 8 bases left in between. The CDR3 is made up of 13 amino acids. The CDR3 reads CASSLKGAQPQHF. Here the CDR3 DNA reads TGTGCCAGCAGTTTAAAAGGGGCTCAGCCCCAGCATTTT.

The chain's CDR3 is CASSFWSQTGELFF. DNA for the CDR3: TGTGCCAGCAGCTTTTGGAGCCAAACCGGGGAGCTGTTTTTT. The rearrangement links TRBV5-6 to TRBJ2-2; D call uncertain. CDR1 is SGHDT and CDR2 is YYEEEE in the germline V gene. V lost 2 bases to trimming and J lost 5 bases, with 10 bases between them. This CDR3 comprises 14 residues.

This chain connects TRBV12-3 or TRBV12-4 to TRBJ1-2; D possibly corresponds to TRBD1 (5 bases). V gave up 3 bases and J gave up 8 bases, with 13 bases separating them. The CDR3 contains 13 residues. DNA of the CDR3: TGTGCCAGCAGTTTCGCTCAGGGTGGAGGCTACACCTTC. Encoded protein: CASSFAQGGGYTF.

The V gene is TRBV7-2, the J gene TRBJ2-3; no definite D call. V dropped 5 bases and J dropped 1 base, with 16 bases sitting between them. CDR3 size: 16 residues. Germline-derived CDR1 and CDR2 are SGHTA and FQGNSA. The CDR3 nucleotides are TGTGCCAGCAGCCCCCGCCTGACTTGGGGCACAGATACGCAGTATTTT. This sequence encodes CASSPRLTWGTDTQYF. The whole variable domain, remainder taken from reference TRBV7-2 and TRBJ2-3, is GAGVSQSPSNKVTEKGKDVELRCDPISGHTALYWYRQSLGQGLEFLIYFQGNSAPDKSGLPSDRFSAERTGGSVSTLTIQRTQQEDSAVYLCASSPRLTWGTDTQYFGPGTRLTVL.

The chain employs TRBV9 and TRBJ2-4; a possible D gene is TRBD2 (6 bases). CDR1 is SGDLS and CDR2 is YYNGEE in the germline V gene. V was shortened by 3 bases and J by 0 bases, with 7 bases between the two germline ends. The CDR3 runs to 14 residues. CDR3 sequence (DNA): TGTGCCAGCAGCGCGGGACTAGCCAAAAACATTCAGTACTTC. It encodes CASSAGLAKNIQYF.

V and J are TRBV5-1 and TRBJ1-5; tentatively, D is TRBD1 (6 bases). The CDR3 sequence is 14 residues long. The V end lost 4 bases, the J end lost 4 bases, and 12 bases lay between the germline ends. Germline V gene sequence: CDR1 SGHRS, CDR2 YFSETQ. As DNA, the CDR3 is TGCGCCAGCAGCGTAAGTACAGGGAATCAGCCCCAGCATTTT. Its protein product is CASSVSTGNQPQHF.

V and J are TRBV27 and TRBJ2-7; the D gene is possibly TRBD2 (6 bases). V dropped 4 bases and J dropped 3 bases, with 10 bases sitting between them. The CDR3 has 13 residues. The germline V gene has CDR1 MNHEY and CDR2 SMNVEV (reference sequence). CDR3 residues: CASSSGLLYEQYF. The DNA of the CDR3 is TGTGCCAGCAGTTCGGGACTCCTCTACGAGCAGTACTTC.

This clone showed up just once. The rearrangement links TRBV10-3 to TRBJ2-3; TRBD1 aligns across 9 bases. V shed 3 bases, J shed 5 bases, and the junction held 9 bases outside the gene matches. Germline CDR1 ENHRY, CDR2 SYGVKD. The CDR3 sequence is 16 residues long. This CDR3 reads CAISESNRGHKDTQYF. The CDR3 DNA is TGTGCCATCAGTGAATCAAACAGGGGGCATAAAGATACGCAGTATTTT.

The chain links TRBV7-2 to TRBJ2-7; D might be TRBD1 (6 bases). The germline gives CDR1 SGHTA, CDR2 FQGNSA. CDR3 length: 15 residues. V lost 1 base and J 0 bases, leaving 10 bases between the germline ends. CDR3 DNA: TGTGCCAGCAGCTTAGGGGACATCTCCTCCTACGAGCAGTACTTC. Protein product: CASSLGDISSYEQYF.

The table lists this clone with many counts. DNA of the CDR3: TGTGCCAGCAGTTACGTTTTCTCCGCCAGGGGGAACACTGAAGCTTTCTTT. Its protein product is CASSYVFSARGNTEAFF. The chain couples TRBV6-2 or TRBV6-3 to TRBJ1-1; D perhaps matches TRBD1 (6 bases). Germline V gene sequence: CDR1 MNHEY, CDR2 SVGEGT. The length of the CDR3 is 17 residues. V was clipped by 2 bases and J by 1 base, with 17 bases between them.